A single T cell receptor beta chain is shown here with its context. Its specificity is unknown. In making TCR beta libraries, quantitative 5'-RACE with molecular barcodes was used. TCRdb processed the 5' RACE reads anew with MiXCR; each CDR3 protein has one entry. The table lists about 750,000 distinct CDR3 sequences, under 20% of them singletons. This sample is part of a study of CD8 T cells in ankylosing spondylitis. Broader study findings: Past research had described some motif variants in reactive arthritis synovial fluid and blood. A motif of roughly eight highly homologous TCR beta variants was seen as apparently characteristic of ankylosing spondylitis blood. The clones that were linked to disease were reported to be significantly enriched in matched synovial fluid samples from ankylosing spondylitis patients. Disease-linked clones were found to be CD8+ and relatively rare in peripheral blood.

V was cut by 5 bases and J by 0 bases, with 11 bases left in between. There are 15 residues in the CDR3. This chain joins TRBV12-3 or TRBV12-4 and TRBJ1-3, with D tentatively TRBD1 (5 bases). The sample taken for sequencing was blood, either unsorted or a sorted T cell fraction (not recorded which). The sequence was collected from a male donor with ankylosing spondylitis. In nucleotides, the CDR3 is TGTGCCAGCAGTGGACCGGACAACTCTGGAAACACCATATATTTT. Translated: CASSGPDNSGNTIYF.